This T cell receptor beta chain stems from a study of blood T cells in healthy people across ages. Overall study findings and caveats: Not knowing donor CMV status may have confounded expanded clonotype changes. The diversity estimates, figures obtained from one million T cells, were considered underestimates.

To note about this clonotype: Its specificity is unknown.

A second PCR of about 6 to 11 cycles used a sample-barcoded 5' primer and a J-beta primer mix. TCRdb reanalysed the 5' RACE reads using MiXCR and keeps one entry per CDR3 protein. In the table there are about 750,000 distinct CDR3 sequences, about 48% of which are singletons. The CDR3 extends over 14 amino acids. V lost 1 base and J lost 4, with 10 bases in between. The germline V gene encodes CDR1 SGHTA and CDR2 FQGNSA. This receptor was taken from a man older than 75 in good health. The chain is built from TRBV7-2 and TRBJ1-2, with unresolved D. Source material: blood. The CDR3, as DNA: TGTGCCAGCAGCTTAGAGTTTAGTATCTATGGCTACACCTTC. It yields the protein CASSLEFSIYGYTF. Combining the CDR3 with reference TRBV7-2 and TRBJ1-2 gives the whole variable domain GAGVSQSPSNKVTEKGKDVELRCDPISGHTALYWYRQSLGQGLEFLIYFQGNSAPDKSGLPSDRFSAERTGGSVSTLTIQRTQQEDSAVYLCASSLEFSIYGYTFGSGTRLTVV.